Included here is one T cell receptor beta chain sequence, with context. A read error may produce the germline difference seen at one junction end. Original processing notes: Reference gene primer amplification in the assay estimated nucleated cell counts. Only in-frame clones appear in the TCRdb table, and some are missing; sequencing was by immunoSEQ multiplex PCR. V and J calls and clone size are as listed in that table; D and trimming were resolved from the DNA. The sample includes around 200,000 clones, around 82% seen only once; the top ten take about 2.5%. This sample is drawn from a study of blood T cell repertoires in COVID-19. Study at large: Acute and convalescent COVID-19 specimens originated in the United States, Italy and Spain.

CDR1 is SNHLY, CDR2 FYNNEI, per germline. The CDR3 has 12 residues. The sample consisted of peripheral blood. The chain recombines TRBV2 with TRBJ2-1; tentative D call: TRBD2 (5 bases). The clonotype originates from a woman aged 40 to 49 with active or convalescent COVID-19. In nucleotides, the CDR3 is TGTGCCAGTGGCTCGGGGAACAAGGAGCAGTTCTTC. Translated: CASGSGNKEQFF.